These 27 T cell receptor beta chains came from one sample sequenced in a study of T cell clonotyping in hematopoietic cell transplantation. Assay: immunoSEQ multiplex PCR; the TCRdb copy retains only in-frame clones and omits some. The sample lists about 3,500 clones; around 70% were seen once. The sequencing here drew on peripheral blood mononuclear cells, taken 30 days after allogeneic stem cell transplant. The receptors stem from a male patient aged 35-50 years who had an allogeneic stem cell transplant from an unrelated donor, so the T cells may come from the graft donor. Some clones in this sample may be carry-over from other donors' samples.

This clone was counted only a few times. The V call is TRBV7-3, the J call TRBJ2-3; D gene uncertain. The V gene's germline CDR1 is SGHTA and CDR2 FQGTGA. The ends were cut back, 5 bases at V and 1 base at J, with 7 bases in the middle. The CDR3 consists of 13 residues. CDR3 bases: TGTGCCAGCAGCCGCACAGGCACAGATACGCAGTATTTT. The encoded protein is CASSRTGTDTQYF.

V usage is TRBV4-1 and J usage is TRBJ2-7; the D is unclear. V was shortened by 1 base and J by 1 base, with 8 bases between the two germline ends. CDR3 length equals 14 residues. The germline V gene encodes CDR1 MGHRA and CDR2 YSYEKL. The chain's CDR3 is CASSQVLGSYEQYF. The CDR3 DNA sequence: TGCGCCAGCAGCCAAGTCCTGGGGTCCTACGAGCAGTACTTC.

The chain joins TRBV11-2 to TRBJ2-7; D uncertain. The CDR3 loop spans 13 amino acids. V lost 7 bases, J lost 6 bases, and 16 bases lay in between. Per germline, CDR1 SGHAT and CDR2 FQNNGV. Here the CDR3 reads CASTIPGRVEQYF. The DNA for the CDR3 is TGTGCCAGCACCATACCCGGCCGGGTCGAGCAGTACTTC.

This clone was seen a few times. V gene TRBV19 combines with J gene TRBJ1-6; D perhaps matches TRBD1 (5 bases). The CDR3 has 11 amino acids. With 6 bases removed from V and 14 bases from J, the gap between germline ends came to 11 bases. Germline CDR1 and CDR2: LNHDA and SQIVND (reference sequence). The DNA for the CDR3 is TGTGCCAGTAGGCGCGGGGGAACCCTCCACTTT. Translating it yields CASRRGGTLHF.

CDR3 sequence reads: CASSQEGQGLSYEQYF. The CDR3 bases are TGTGCCAGCAGCCAAGAGGGTCAGGGTTTGTCCTACGAGCAGTACTTC. This chain links TRBV4-2 with TRBJ2-7, with a weak D call TRBD1 (5 bases). Trimming removed 0 bases at V and 1 base at J, with 13 bases between. CDR1 is LGHNA, CDR2 YNFKEQ, per germline. The CDR3 spans 16 residues.

The genes are TRBV7-9 and TRBJ2-3; 10 bases match TRBD2. V was clipped by 4 bases and J by 6 bases; unmatched bases: 1. Germline CDR1 reads SEHNR; CDR2 reads FQNEAQ (reference sequence). The CDR3 length is 13 residues. The CDR3 region is CASSSTSGDTQYF. The CDR3 region has the DNA TGTGCCAGCAGCTCGACTAGCGGGGATACGCAGTATTTT.

This clone appeared once. The V call is TRBV4-2, the J call TRBJ1-1, with TRBD1 as a possible D gene (6 bases). Germline CDR1 reads LGHNA; CDR2 reads YNFKEQ. With 0 bases removed from V and 6 bases from J, the gap between germline ends came to 17 bases. The CDR3 has 16 amino acids. CDR3 amino acids: CASSQDPGAAQAEAFF. The CDR3, as DNA: TGTGCCAGCAGCCAAGACCCAGGGGCCGCCCAGGCTGAAGCTTTCTTT.

The chain recombines TRBV19 with TRBJ1-2; D remains unclear. Germline V gives CDR1 LNHDA, CDR2 SQIVND (reference sequence). This CDR3 comprises 16 residues. Trimming took 1 base from V and 0 from J, leaving 12 bases between them. The CDR3 DNA sequence: TGTGCCAGTAGTATAGTGGGAATCGGCGCTAACTATGGCTACACCTTC. Amino acids: CASSIVGIGANYGYTF.

This chain joins TRBV4-2 and TRBJ2-7; TRBD1 agrees at 10 bases. Per the germline V gene, CDR1 is LGHNA and CDR2 is YNFKEQ. This CDR3 contains 15 residues. V lost 1 base, J lost 4 bases, and 4 bases stayed unmatched. The CDR3 bases are TGTGCCAGCAGCCAAGGGACAGGGGGTGAGTACGAGCAGTACTTC. This translates into CASSQGTGGEYEQYF.

This sequence joins TRBV30 and TRBJ1-3; D gene uncertain. This CDR3 has 13 residues. Germline V lookup: CDR1 GTSNPN, CDR2 SVGIG (reference sequence). V lost 4 bases, J lost 4 bases, and 11 bases lay in between. The CDR3 is CAWKTNPGNTIYF. CDR3 nucleotide sequence: TGTGCCTGGAAGACAAATCCAGGAAACACCATATATTTT. The whole variable domain, remainder taken from reference TRBV30 and TRBJ1-3, is SQTIHQWPATLVQPVGSPLSLECTVEGTSNPNLYWYRQAAGRGLQLLFYSVGIGQISSEVPQNLSASRPQDRQFILSSKKLLLSDSGFYLCAWKTNPGNTIYFGEGSWLTVV.

The J gene is TRBJ1-2, the V gene TRBV28, with TRBD1 matching over 8 bases. The V gene's germline CDR1 is MDHEN and CDR2 SYDVKM. This CDR3 has 15 residues. V shed 6 bases, J shed 5 bases, and the junction held 11 bases outside the gene matches. CDR3 nucleotide sequence: TGTGCCAGCAGATCCGCAACAAGACAGGGGTATGGCTACACCTTC. It yields the protein CASRSATRQGYGYTF.

The chain couples TRBV4-2 to TRBJ2-6; D is unresolved. CDR1 is LGHNA and CDR2 is YNFKEQ in the germline V gene. CDR3 length equals 16 residues. Between the trimmed V and J ends, which lost 6 bases and 0 bases, there was a span of 12 bases. In nucleotides, the CDR3 is TGTGCCAGCAGTCGACAAGTCCTCTCTGGGGCCAACGTCCTGACTTTC. Protein: CASSRQVLSGANVLTF.

This chain joins TRBV4-2 and TRBJ2-7; 8 positions match TRBD2. The V gene end was trimmed by 3 bases and the J gene end by 0 bases; junction bases not matched to a gene: 7. CDR3 length equals 16 residues. CDR1 is LGHNA and CDR2 is YNFKEQ in the germline V gene. For the CDR3, the DNA is TGTGCCAGCAGCCAGGAACTAGCGGTCCTCTCCTACGAGCAGTACTTC. This gives the protein CASSQELAVLSYEQYF.

The rearrangement links TRBV29-1 to TRBJ1-2, with TRBD1 identical over 9 bases. CDR3 length equals 14 residues. The germline CDR1 and CDR2 sequences are SQVTM and ANQGSEA. With V trimmed by 3 bases and J by 3 bases, 5 bases remained unmatched. The CDR3 nucleotides are TGCAGCGTTGAGGGCCGGACAGGGGACTATGGCTACACCTTC. Its protein product is CSVEGRTGDYGYTF.

The count of this clone is one. In nucleotides, the CDR3 is TGTGCCAGCAGTTTGTCGGACAGCAACTATGGCTACACCTTC. Protein sequence: CASSLSDSNYGYTF. The V and J genes are TRBV27 and TRBJ1-2; tentatively, D is TRBD1 (6 bases). Trimming cost V 3 bases and J 2 bases, with 10 bases left between them. The CDR3 is 14 amino acids. In germline, CDR1 is MNHEY, CDR2 SMNVEV (reference sequence).

The CDR3 nucleotides read TGTGCCAGCAGGGAGGGGAGCTATACTCCGTCCTCTGGCTACACCTTC. It encodes CASREGSYTPSSGYTF. The V gene is TRBV2, the J gene TRBJ1-2, with a possible D match to TRBD1 (5 bases). Trimming cost V 6 bases and J 7 bases, with 24 bases left between them. The CDR3 consists of 16 residues. The germline gives CDR1 SNHLY, CDR2 FYNNEI.

The rearrangement joins TRBV5-8 to TRBJ2-3, with D possibly being TRBD2 (5 bases). This CDR3 is built from 17 residues. With 4 bases removed from V and 2 bases from J, the gap between germline ends came to 20 bases. The V gene's germline CDR1 is SGHTS and CDR2 YDEGEE. CDR3 nucleotides: TGTGCCAGCAGCCCGAGAGGCGCTAGCCTACCCACAGATACGCAGTATTTT. Its translation is CASSPRGASLPTDTQYF.

This chain connects TRBV7-2 to TRBJ2-7; unclear D gene. The germline V gene encodes CDR1 SGHTA and CDR2 FQGNSA. Trimming removed 3 bases at V and 2 bases at J, with 5 bases between. CDR3 length: 12 amino acids. CDR3 sequence: CASSLVTYEQYF. The CDR3 region has the DNA TGTGCCAGCAGCTTGGTCACCTACGAGCAGTACTTC.

V and J are TRBV5-8 and TRBJ1-2, with D unresolved. CDR1 and CDR2 from the germline V gene are SGHTS and YDEGEE. The CDR3 runs 14 residues. Trimming removed 0 bases at V and 8 bases at J, with 14 bases between. The CDR3 DNA reads TGTGCCAGCAGCTTGGTTCGGGGAACTGAGGGCTACACCTTC. Amino acid sequence: CASSLVRGTEGYTF.

This rearrangement joins TRBV7-2 to TRBJ1-2; maybe TRBD1 (6 bases). CDR1 and CDR2 from the germline V gene are SGHTA and FQGNSA. Trimming pared 6 bases from V and 8 bases from J, leaving 16 bases between. The CDR3 runs to 13 residues. The CDR3 is CASRPLGGKGYTF. CDR3 coding DNA: TGTGCCAGCAGGCCCCTAGGGGGGAAAGGCTACACCTTC. Complete variable domain (other parts from reference TRBV7-2 and TRBJ1-2): GAGVSQSPSNKVTEKGKDVELRCDPISGHTALYWYRQSLGQGLEFLIYFQGNSAPDKSGLPSDRFSAERTGGSVSTLTIQRTQQEDSAVYLCASRPLGGKGYTFGSGTRLTVV.

The rearrangement joins TRBV2 to TRBJ1-4; no definite D call. The CDR3 extends over 13 amino acids. Trimming took off 7 bases at V and 7 bases at J, with 13 bases between the two ends. Germline CDR1 is SNHLY and CDR2 is FYNNEI. CDR3 nucleotides: TGTGCCAGCACCGTACGCCCTCTTGAAAAACTGTTTTTT. Translation: CASTVRPLEKLFF.

This chain links TRBV5-1 with TRBJ2-1; TRBD1 matches at 9 bases. Germline V gene data show CDR1 as SGHRS and CDR2 as YFSETQ. The CDR3 length is 15 residues. J was trimmed by 2 bases and V by 4 bases; bases with no gene match: 4. The DNA for the CDR3 is TGCGCCAGCAGCGGGGGGACAGGGCCCTACAATGAGCAGTTCTTC. It specifies CASSGGTGPYNEQFF.

The V and J genes are TRBV7-6 and TRBJ2-5; D is unclear. The length of the CDR3 is 11 residues. Trimming took 3 bases from V and 1 from J, leaving 0 bases between them. CDR1 is SGHVS, CDR2 FNYEAQ, per germline. The CDR3 DNA reads TGTGCCAGCAGCTTCCAAGAGACCCAGTACTTC. This translates into CASSFQETQYF.

The V and J genes are TRBV19 and TRBJ2-1; 11 bases fit TRBD2. The CDR3 extends over 14 amino acids. V dropped 10 bases and J dropped 2; count of bases not matched to a gene: 4. Germline assignment: CDR1 LNHDA and CDR2 SQIVND (reference sequence). CDR3: CATTSGGTYNEQFF. In DNA form, the CDR3 reads TGTGCCACCACTAGCGGGGGTACCTACAATGAGCAGTTCTTC.

V and J are TRBV30 and TRBJ2-7; 8 positions agree with TRBD1. Germline V CDR1 and CDR2: GTSNPN, SVGIG (reference sequence). The CDR3 is 12 residues long. V was pared by 3 bases and J by 6 bases, with 4 bases of the junction left unmatched. CDR3 sequence (DNA): TGTGCCTGGAGAAGACAGGGGTCCGAGCAGTACTTC. This encodes CAWRRQGSEQYF.

This clone has a handful of counts. The chain carries TRBV2 and TRBJ1-6; D is ambiguous. The ends were cut back, 6 bases at V and 0 bases at J, with 6 bases in the middle. This CDR3 spans 14 amino acids. Germline assignment: CDR1 SNHLY and CDR2 FYNNEI. The DNA of the CDR3 is TGTGCCAGCAGGGCGAGCTCCTATAATTCACCCCTCCACTTT. It codes for CASRASSYNSPLHF.

V usage is TRBV20-1 and J usage is TRBJ1-1; the D is unclear. There are 11 residues in the CDR3. Germline CDR1 reads DFQATT; CDR2 reads SNEGSKA (reference sequence). The V end was cut by 5 bases, the J end by 1 base, with 5 bases between. The DNA of the CDR3 is TGCAGTGCTGGGAGGAACACTGAAGCTTTCTTT. Translated, it gives CSAGRNTEAFF.